This T cell receptor beta chain comes out of a study of T cells after yellow fever vaccination (dated by TCRdb to about 2019). Study-level background: Libraries from fractions with low cell numbers were prepared with the SMART-Seq v4 Ultra Low Input RNA kit. Two healthy male donors made up the cohort, one aged 18 to 30 years and the other aged 30 to 40 years. Blood was drawn at multiple timepoints before and after primary and secondary immunization, with bulk PBMC replicates and cell subsets isolated. To track T-cell clones before and after primary and booster YFV17D yellow fever vaccination, bulk TCR alpha and beta repertoires were sequenced longitudinally.

TCR cDNA was synthesized by 5'RACE template switching, which introduced a universal primer site and unique molecular identifiers. cDNA synthesis was primed from both the TCR alpha and TCR beta constant segments. Two PCR steps were used to amplify libraries, with sample barcodes and sequencing adapters being added in the second step. Libraries were sequenced on Illumina HiSeq 2500 (2x100 bp) or NovaSeq (2x150 bp). The authors' analysis ran thus. Reads were demultiplexed and collapsed into UMI consensus sequences with MIGEC, and V(D)J alignment was performed with MiXCR. Using edgeR on replicate PBMC samples, clonotypes were called vaccine-responding if FDR was below 0.01 and the log2 fold change was above 5 up to day 15. Bulk clonotypes were assigned CD4 or CD8 identity according to which sequenced CD4 or CD8 repertoire held them at higher abundance. TCRdb trimmed the raw reads at Q25, called clones with MiXCR and kept productive beta chains. Rows are combined by CDR3 protein, so each entry shows the most common genes and DNA. Here the V and J calls rest on TCRdb's processing, not on the authors' analysis. The table for this sample lists approximately 510,000 distinct CDR3 sequences; less than 25% of them were counted only once. Of the sample, about 16% falls within the top ten clones.

Study-wide conclusions, independent of this receptor: Compared with the primary T-cell response, the secondary T-cell response was weaker but faster, peaking on day 5 rather than day 15. A small fraction of clonotypes showed up in both the CD4 and CD8 compartments, probably as a result of convergent recombination. Most clones expanded after primary vaccination (almost 98% of CD4 and roughly 88% of CD8) were re-detected after the booster, suggesting that broad memory maintenance occurred. Computational filtering was needed because FACS-sorted repertoires could contain abundant contaminating clonotypes from the bulk population. The study included only a couple of donors, which limits how far the findings can be generalized.

The sample's treatment or condition label, in plain terms: live attenuated yellow fever vaccine strain. At every blood-draw timepoint, two biological replicates of bulk PBMCs were collected. PBMCs were isolated from peripheral blood using a standard Ficoll-Paque protocol. RNA was extracted with TriZol from bulk PBMCs, CD4 and CD8 fractions, and dextramer-positive and dextramer-negative fractions. Trimming leaves V shorter by 5 bases and J shorter by 3 bases, with the junction holding 10 bases beyond the gene matches. CDR1 and CDR2 are drawn from the germline V gene (reference sequence): SEHNR, FQNEAQ. Counted from cysteine to phenylalanine, this CDR3 has 17 amino acids. Only the CDR3 portion is preserved as DNA: 51 bases, with reading frame beginning at the first base. A note on this clonotype: Its antigen specificity is not known. Base qualities are not provided; no much larger clone lies one nucleotide away.

The material was PBMCs, obtained less than 25 days after the first yellow fever vaccination. The receptor was derived from a young man who received the YFV17D yellow fever vaccine. The receptor chain draws on TRBV7-9 and TRBJ2-3; a stretch of 11 junction bases matches TRBD2. For the CDR3, the sequence is CASSPSTSGMGTDTQYF. Read as DNA, the sequence is TGTGCCAGCAGCCCGTCGACTAGCGGGATGGGAACAGATACGCAGTATTTT.